The rows below give T cell receptor beta chains drawn from one sample of a study of T cells in Graves' hyperthyroidism and ophthalmopathy. TCRdb used MiXCR to reprocess the multiplex PCR reads, holding one entry per CDR3 protein. The table shows around 300,000 distinct CDR3 sequences, with over 20% occurring only once. Source material: blood. The receptors shown here come from a man in his thirties or forties with Graves' ophthalmopathy. CDR3s include the opening cysteine and the closing phenylalanine or tryptophan. A D gene is named only where the DNA matches it firmly. A row's size may be missing; if present it is once, few, many or a size class.

TRBV28	TRBD1	TRBJ2-7	many	14	CASSPWTGSYEQYF	TGTGCCAGCAGCCCCTGGACAGGGTCCTACGAGCAGTACTTC
TRBV28	NA	TRBJ2-7	many	14	CASNGPGGTYEQYF	TGTGCCAGCAACGGTCCAGGGGGGACCTACGAGCAGTACTTC
TRBV11-1	NA	TRBJ1-5	NA	13	CASSLSGGQPQHF	TGTGCCAGCAGCTTAAGTGGAGGACAGCCCCAGCATTTT
TRBV6-9	NA	TRBJ1-1	NA	11	CASSYGSEAFF	TGTGCCAGCAGTTATGGGAGTGAAGCTTTCTTT
TRBV5-1	TRBD2	TRBJ2-7	NA	18	CASSLTTLQRDRKDEQYF	TGCGCCAGCAGCTTGACTACACTTCAGCGGGACCGAAAGGACGAGCAGTACTTC
TRBV9	NA	TRBJ1-1	many	14	CASSVEGRGTEAFF	TGTGCCAGCAGCGTAGAGGGAAGGGGAACTGAAGCTTTCTTT
TRBV20-1	NA	TRBJ2-1	many	14	CSAAPRSSYNEQFF	TGCAGTGCTGCGCCTAGGAGCTCCTACAATGAGCAGTTCTTC
TRBV7-6	NA	TRBJ1-1	NA	13	CASSLGTKNEAFF	TGTGCCAGCAGCTTAGGGACAAAAAATGAAGCTTTCTTT
TRBV30	TRBD2	TRBJ2-1	NA	15	CAWKWGGYLYDEQFF	TGTGCCTGGAAATGGGGGGGGTACCTTTATGATGAGCAGTTCTTC
TRBV12-3/TRBV12-4	TRBD2	TRBJ2-2	NA	15	CAASRGGAGTGELFF	TGTGCCGCCTCCCGGGGGGGGGCGGGCACCGGGGAGCTGTTTTTT
TRBV28	NA	TRBJ2-5	many	12	CASTADQETQYF	TGTGCCAGCACTGCGGACCAAGAGACCCAGTACTTC
TRBV11-1	TRBD1	TRBJ2-3	few	13	CASSGTVTDTQYF	TGTGCCAGCAGCGGGACAGTCACAGATACGCAGTATTTT
TRBV9	TRBD2	TRBJ2-1	NA	15	CASSFTSGSINEQFF	TGTGCCAGCAGCTTCACTAGCGGGAGTATCAATGAGCAGTTCTTC
TRBV5-1	NA	TRBJ1-5	NA	15	CASSLGSGFNQPQHF	TGCGCCAGCAGCTTGGGCAGCGGTTTCAATCAGCCCCAGCATTTT
TRBV11-2	NA	TRBJ1-4	NA	17	CASSLDPSQGSNEKLFF	TGTGCCAGCAGCTTAGATCCCTCGCAGGGGAGTAATGAAAAACTGTTTTTT
TRBV6-1	NA	TRBJ1-2	many	14	CASTPQGMSYGYTF	TGTGCCAGCACCCCACAGGGAATGAGCTATGGCTACACCTTC
TRBV11-2	TRBD1	TRBJ2-1	NA	14	CASSSQTGYNEQFF	TGTGCCAGCAGCTCCCAGACAGGGTACAATGAGCAGTTCTTC
TRBV20-1	TRBD1	TRBJ2-3	few	11	CSAGDSDLQYF	TGCAGTGCCGGGGACAGCGATCTGCAGTATTTT
TRBV15	NA	TRBJ2-7	few	14	CATSRDGLLYEQYF	TGTGCCACCAGCAGAGACGGACTCCTCTACGAGCAGTACTTC
TRBV29-1	NA	TRBJ2-4	few	13	CSVYLRSKNIQYF	TGCAGCGTGTACCTGAGAAGCAAAAACATTCAGTACTTC
TRBV27	TRBD1	TRBJ2-3	NA	16	CASSPWTGATTDTQYF	TGTGCCAGCAGTCCATGGACAGGGGCCACCACAGATACGCAGTATTTT
TRBV5-4	TRBD1	TRBJ2-1	few	16	CASSRSGTGGYNEQFF	TGTGCCAGCAGCCGGTCCGGGACAGGGGGCTACAATGAGCAGTTCTTC
TRBV7-3	NA	TRBJ1-2	few	15	CASSLSGGDNYGYTF	TGTGCCAGCAGCTTAAGCGGCGGCGATAACTATGGCTACACCTTC
TRBV24-1	NA	TRBJ2-1	many	13	CATSDARWVEQFF	TGTGCCACCAGTGATGCACGATGGGTTGAGCAGTTCTTC
TRBV5-1	NA	TRBJ1-5	NA	14	CASSPDGPNQPQHF	TGCGCCAGCAGCCCGGACGGACCCAATCAGCCCCAGCATTTT
TRBV27	NA	TRBJ1-5	NA	15	CASSLMGISNQPQHF	TGTGCCAGCAGTTTAATGGGGATTAGCAATCAGCCCCAGCATTTT
TRBV28	NA	TRBJ1-2	NA	16	CASSPQGLRANYGYTF	TGTGCCAGCAGTCCACAGGGTCTCCGAGCTAACTATGGCTACACCTTC
TRBV12-3/TRBV12-4	NA	TRBJ1-5	many	13	CASRGDSNQPQHF	TGTGCCAGCAGAGGGGATAGCAATCAGCCCCAGCATTTT
TRBV11-3	NA	TRBJ2-3	NA	15	CASSYDIKSTDTQYF	TGTGCCAGCAGCTACGACATAAAAAGCACAGATACGCAGTATTTT
TRBV5-6	NA	TRBJ2-7	NA	14	CASSLGLDSYEQYF	TGTGCCAGCAGCTTGGGACTAGACAGCTACGAGCAGTACTTC
TRBV19	TRBD1	TRBJ1-2	many	16	CASSTGTDPLFYGYTF	TGTGCCAGTAGTACCGGGACAGACCCCCTATTTTATGGCTACACCTTC
TRBV12-3/TRBV12-4	NA	TRBJ1-5	few	13	CASKGRPNQPQHF	TGTGCCAGCAAGGGACGGCCCAATCAGCCCCAGCATTTT
TRBV28	NA	TRBJ2-7	NA	17	CASSLSGSGHKFYEQYF	TGTGCCAGCAGTTTATCAGGTTCGGGACACAAGTTCTACGAGCAGTACTTC
TRBV12-5	NA	TRBJ2-3	few	16	CASGLGSLAFTDTQYF	TGTGCTAGTGGTTTGGGCAGCTTGGCCTTCACAGATACGCAGTATTTT
TRBV7-2	TRBD1	TRBJ1-2	NA	16	CASSLWGGRGRVGYTF	TGTGCCAGCAGCTTATGGGGGGGCAGGGGGCGAGTTGGCTACACCTTC
TRBV7-3	NA	TRBJ2-3	NA	16	CASDMQTTTGTDTQYF	TGTGCCAGCGATATGCAGACCACCACGGGGACAGATACGCAGTATTTT
TRBV28	NA	TRBJ2-5	NA	14	CASRGTEVQETQYF	TGTGCCAGCAGGGGGACCGAAGTCCAAGAGACCCAGTACTTC
TRBV6-1	NA	TRBJ1-6	few	14	CASTRTGINSPLHF	TGTGCCAGCACTAGAACAGGGATCAATTCACCCCTCCACTTT
TRBV5-6	NA	TRBJ1-1	NA	15	CASSLDLGLSTEAFF	TGTGCCAGCAGCTTGGATCTAGGGTTGAGCACTGAAGCTTTCTTT
TRBV6-1	TRBD2	TRBJ2-7	NA	14	CASSEVLAAYEQYF	TGTGCCAGCAGTGAAGTGCTAGCGGCCTACGAGCAGTACTTC
TRBV7-3	NA	TRBJ2-1	NA	14	CASSGAGRYNEQFF	TGTGCCAGCAGCGGGGCAGGACGATACAATGAGCAGTTCTTC
TRBV11-1	TRBD1	TRBJ1-1	few	18	CASTPSLFGTAENTEAFF	TGTGCCAGCACCCCTTCGCTTTTCGGGACAGCGGAAAACACTGAAGCTTTCTTT
TRBV7-3	NA	TRBJ2-1	many	17	CASSSLSGAGAYNEQFF	TGTGCCAGCAGCTCCTTATCGGGGGCGGGAGCCTACAATGAGCAGTTCTTC
TRBV5-6	NA	TRBJ2-6	few	18	CASSLVPGLRSGANVLTF	TGTGCCAGCAGCTTGGTACCAGGCCTCCGCTCTGGGGCCAACGTCCTGACTTTC
TRBV6-1	TRBD2	TRBJ2-2	NA	18	CASSEKFRLAGGSGELFF	TGTGCCAGCAGTGAAAAGTTTCGCCTAGCGGGAGGATCCGGGGAGCTGTTTTTT
TRBV12-3/TRBV12-4	NA	TRBJ2-7	few	12	CASSVSGYEQYF	TGTGCCAGTAGTGTTAGCGGCTACGAGCAGTACTTC
TRBV15	NA	TRBJ2-3	NA	15	CATSRDRQLSDTQYF	TGTGCCACCAGCAGAGATCGCCAGTTGTCAGATACGCAGTATTTT
TRBV5-1	NA	TRBJ2-6	NA	17	CASSSQDARSGANVLTF	TGCGCCAGCAGCTCCCAGGACGCTCGCTCTGGGGCCAACGTCCTGACTTTC
TRBV6-2/TRBV6-3	NA	TRBJ2-7	NA	13	CASGDNRSYEQYF	TGTGCCAGCGGGGACAATCGCTCCTACGAGCAGTACTTC
TRBV2	TRBD2	TRBJ2-1	many	14	CASSLASGNYEQFF	TGTGCCAGCAGCCTGGCTAGCGGGAATTATGAGCAGTTCTTC
TRBV5-6	TRBD1	TRBJ1-4	few	14	CASSLGQGVEKLFF	TGTGCCAGCAGCCTCGGACAGGGGGTTGAAAAACTGTTTTTT